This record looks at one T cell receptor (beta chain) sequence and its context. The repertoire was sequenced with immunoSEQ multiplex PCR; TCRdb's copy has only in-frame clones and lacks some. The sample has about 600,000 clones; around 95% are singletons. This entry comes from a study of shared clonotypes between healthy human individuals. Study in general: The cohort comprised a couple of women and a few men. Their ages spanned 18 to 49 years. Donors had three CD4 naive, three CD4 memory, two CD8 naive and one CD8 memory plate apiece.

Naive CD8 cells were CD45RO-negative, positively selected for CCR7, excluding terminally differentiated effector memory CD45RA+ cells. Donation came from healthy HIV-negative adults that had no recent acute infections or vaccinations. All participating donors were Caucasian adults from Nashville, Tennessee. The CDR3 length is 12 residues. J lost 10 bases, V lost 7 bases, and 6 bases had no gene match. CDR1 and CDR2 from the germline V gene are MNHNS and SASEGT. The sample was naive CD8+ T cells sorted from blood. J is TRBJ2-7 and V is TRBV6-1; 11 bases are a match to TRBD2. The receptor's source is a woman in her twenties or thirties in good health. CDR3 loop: CASMTSGEPQYF. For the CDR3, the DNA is TGTGCCAGCATGACTAGCGGGGAGCCTCAGTACTTC.